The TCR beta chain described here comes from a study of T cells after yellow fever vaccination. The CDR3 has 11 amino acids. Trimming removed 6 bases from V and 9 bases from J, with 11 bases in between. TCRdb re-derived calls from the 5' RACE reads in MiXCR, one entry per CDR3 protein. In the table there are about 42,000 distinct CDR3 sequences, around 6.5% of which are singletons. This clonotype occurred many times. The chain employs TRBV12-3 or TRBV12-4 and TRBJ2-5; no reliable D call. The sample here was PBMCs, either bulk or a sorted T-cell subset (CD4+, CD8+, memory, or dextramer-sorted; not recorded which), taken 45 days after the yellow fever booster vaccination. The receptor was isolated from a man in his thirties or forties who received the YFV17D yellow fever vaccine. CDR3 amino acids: CASSNIGAQYF. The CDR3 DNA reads TGTGCCAGCAGCAACATTGGGGCCCAGTACTTC.